This T cell receptor beta chain was sequenced during a study of PD-1 blockade in classical Hodgkin lymphoma. Sequenced by immunoSEQ multiplex PCR; TCRdb stores in-frame clones only, minus some. The data show tens of thousands of clones, 87% seen once. CDR1 is MNHNY, CDR2 SVGAGI, per germline (reference sequence). This CDR3 comprises 15 residues. V was pared by 5 bases and J by 3 bases, with 16 bases between. Time point: cycle 4 day 1 (C4D1), after about 6 weeks of nivolumab. There was relapse after autologous stem cell transplantation in every patient, and there was variation in brentuximab vedotin exposure. Overall study findings and caveats: Exclusion removed patients who began nivolumab under 1 year after ASCT. Before treatment, complete responders showed about the same diversity as newly diagnosed patients.

Note on this clone: Its antigen is currently unknown.

This TCR came from a human donor with classical Hodgkin lymphoma. Sequenced material: peripheral blood mononuclear cells (PBMCs), taken before the fourth cycle of nivolumab. The rearrangement uses TRBV6-6 and TRBJ1-1; D is undetermined. CDR3 DNA sequence: TGTGCCAGCAGTAGTTTGGGATGGTCGGACACTGAAGCTTTCTTT. This sequence encodes CASSSLGWSDTEAFF.